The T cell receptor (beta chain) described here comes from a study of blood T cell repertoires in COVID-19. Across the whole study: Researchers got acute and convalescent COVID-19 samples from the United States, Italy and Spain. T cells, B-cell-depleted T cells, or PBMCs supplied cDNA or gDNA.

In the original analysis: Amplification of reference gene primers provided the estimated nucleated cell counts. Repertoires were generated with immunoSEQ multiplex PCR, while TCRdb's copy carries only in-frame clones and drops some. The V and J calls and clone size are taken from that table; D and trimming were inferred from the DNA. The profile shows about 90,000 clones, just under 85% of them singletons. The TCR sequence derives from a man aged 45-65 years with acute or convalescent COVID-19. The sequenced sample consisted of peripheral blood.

The CDR3 region is CASSDTEYEQYF. CDR3 sequence (DNA): TGCGCCAGCAGTGACACAGAATACGAGCAGTACTTC. The genes are TRBV5-1 and TRBJ2-7; D is unresolved. V was shortened by 5 bases and J by 4 bases, with 10 bases between the two germline ends. CDR1 and CDR2 from the germline V gene are SGHRS and YFSETQ. The CDR3 consists of 12 residues.